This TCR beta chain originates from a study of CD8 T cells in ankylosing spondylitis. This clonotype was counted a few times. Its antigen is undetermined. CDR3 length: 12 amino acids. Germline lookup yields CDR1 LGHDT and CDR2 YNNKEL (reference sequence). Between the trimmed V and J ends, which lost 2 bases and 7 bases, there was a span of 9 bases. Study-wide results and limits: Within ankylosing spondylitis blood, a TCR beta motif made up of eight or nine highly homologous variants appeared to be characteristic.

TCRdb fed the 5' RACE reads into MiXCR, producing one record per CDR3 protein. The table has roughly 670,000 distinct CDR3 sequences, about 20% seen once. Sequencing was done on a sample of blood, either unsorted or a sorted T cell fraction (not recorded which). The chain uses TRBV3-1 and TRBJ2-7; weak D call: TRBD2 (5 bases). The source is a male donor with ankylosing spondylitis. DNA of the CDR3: TGTGCCAGCAGCCAACTTACGGGGGAGCAGTACTTC. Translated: CASSQLTGEQYF.